This T cell receptor (beta chain) was observed in a study of T-cell reconstitution after alpha-beta-depleted transplantation in children. Trimming cost V 3 bases and J 0 bases, with 15 bases left between them. The germline V gene has CDR1 SGHRS and CDR2 YFSETQ. This CDR3 is 16 amino acids long. Unique molecular identifiers featured in how the TCRbeta library was prepared. TCRdb independently ran MiXCR on the PCR reads; one entry per CDR3 protein. This sample carries roughly 220,000 distinct CDR3 sequences, about 8.8% of them seen once, and the ten largest clones take less than 6%. This clonotype was seen many times.

This receptor was taken from a human donor who donated a stem cell graft to a child with SCID. Sequencing was performed on PBMCs from the stem cell graft donor, taken from the stem cell graft. The gene calls are TRBV5-1 and TRBJ2-5; D gene unclear. CDR3 protein: CASSSEVGSYQETQYF. CDR3 bases: TGCGCCAGCAGCTCCGAGGTCGGATCTTACCAAGAGACCCAGTACTTC. The variable domain in full, with the rest retrieved from reference TRBV5-1 and TRBJ2-5, is KAGVTQTPRYLIKTRGQQVTLSCSPISGHRSVSWYQQTPGQGLQFLFEYFSETQRNKGNFPGRFSGRQFSNSRSEMNVSTLELGDSALYLCASSSEVGSYQETQYFGPGTRLLVL.